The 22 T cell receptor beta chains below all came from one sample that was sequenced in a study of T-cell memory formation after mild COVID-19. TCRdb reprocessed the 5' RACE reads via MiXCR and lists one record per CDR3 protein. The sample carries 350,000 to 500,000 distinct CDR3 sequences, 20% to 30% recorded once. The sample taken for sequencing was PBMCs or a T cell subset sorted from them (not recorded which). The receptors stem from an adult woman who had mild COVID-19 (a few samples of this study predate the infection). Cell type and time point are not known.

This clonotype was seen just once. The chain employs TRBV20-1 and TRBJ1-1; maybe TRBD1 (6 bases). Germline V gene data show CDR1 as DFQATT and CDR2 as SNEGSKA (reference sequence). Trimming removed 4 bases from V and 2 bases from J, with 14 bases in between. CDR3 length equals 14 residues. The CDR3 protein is CSAIQGGVNTEAFF. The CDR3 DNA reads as TGCAGTGCTATCCAAGGGGGTGTAAACACTGAAGCTTTCTTT.

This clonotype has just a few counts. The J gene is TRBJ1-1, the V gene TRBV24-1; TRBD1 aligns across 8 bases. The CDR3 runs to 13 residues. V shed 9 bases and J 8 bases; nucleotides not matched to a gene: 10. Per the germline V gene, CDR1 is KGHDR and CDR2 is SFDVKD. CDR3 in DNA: TGTGCCACCCAATCCGGGACAGGTTTCGAAGCTTTCTTT. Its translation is CATQSGTGFEAFF.

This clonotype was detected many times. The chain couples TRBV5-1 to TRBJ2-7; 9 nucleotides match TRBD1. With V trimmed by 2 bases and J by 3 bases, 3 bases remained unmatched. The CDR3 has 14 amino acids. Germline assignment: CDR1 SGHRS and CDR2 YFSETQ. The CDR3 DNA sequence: TGCGCCAGCAGCTTACAGGGGGCGCGCTACGAGCAGTACTTC. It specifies CASSLQGARYEQYF. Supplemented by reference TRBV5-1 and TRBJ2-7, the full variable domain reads KAGVTQTPRYLIKTRGQQVTLSCSPISGHRSVSWYQQTPGQGLQFLFEYFSETQRNKGNFPGRFSGRQFSNSRSEMNVSTLELGDSALYLCASSLQGARYEQYFGPGTRLTVT.

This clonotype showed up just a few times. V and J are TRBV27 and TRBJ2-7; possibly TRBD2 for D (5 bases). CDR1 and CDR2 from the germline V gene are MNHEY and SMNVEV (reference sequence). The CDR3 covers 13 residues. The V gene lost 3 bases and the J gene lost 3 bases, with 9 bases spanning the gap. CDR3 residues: CASSFLGDYEQYF. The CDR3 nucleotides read TGTGCCAGCAGTTTTCTGGGAGACTACGAGCAGTACTTC.

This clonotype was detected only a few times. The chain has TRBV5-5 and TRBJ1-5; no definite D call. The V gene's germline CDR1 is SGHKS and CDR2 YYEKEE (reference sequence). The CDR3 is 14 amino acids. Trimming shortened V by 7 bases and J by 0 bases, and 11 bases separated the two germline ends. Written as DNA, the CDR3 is TGTGCCAGCTCCGGGTCCACTAGCAATCAGCCCCAGCATTTT. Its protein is CASSGSTSNQPQHF.

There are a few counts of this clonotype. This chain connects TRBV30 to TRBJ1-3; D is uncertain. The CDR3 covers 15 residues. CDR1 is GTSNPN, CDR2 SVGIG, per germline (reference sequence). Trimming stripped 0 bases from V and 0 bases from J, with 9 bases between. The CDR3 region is CAWSVGSTSGNTIYF. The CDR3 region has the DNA TGTGCCTGGAGTGTAGGCTCAACCTCTGGAAACACCATATATTTT. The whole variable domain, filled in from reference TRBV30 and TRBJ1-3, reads SQTIHQWPATLVQPVGSPLSLECTVEGTSNPNLYWYRQAAGRGLQLLFYSVGIGQISSEVPQNLSASRPQDRQFILSSKKLLLSDSGFYLCAWSVGSTSGNTIYFGEGSWLTVV.

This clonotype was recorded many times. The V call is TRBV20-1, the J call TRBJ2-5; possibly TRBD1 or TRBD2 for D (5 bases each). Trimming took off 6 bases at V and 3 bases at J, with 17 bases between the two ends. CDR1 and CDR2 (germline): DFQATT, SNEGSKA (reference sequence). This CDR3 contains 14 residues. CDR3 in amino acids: CSATGEGFKETQYF. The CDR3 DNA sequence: TGCAGTGCCACCGGTGAGGGGTTTAAAGAGACCCAGTACTTC.

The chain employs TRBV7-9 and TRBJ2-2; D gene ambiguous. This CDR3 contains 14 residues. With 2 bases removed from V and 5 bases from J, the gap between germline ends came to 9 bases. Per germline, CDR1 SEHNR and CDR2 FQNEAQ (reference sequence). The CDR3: CASSLTTRTGELFF. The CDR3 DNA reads TGTGCCAGCAGCTTAACCACGCGGACCGGGGAGCTGTTTTTT.

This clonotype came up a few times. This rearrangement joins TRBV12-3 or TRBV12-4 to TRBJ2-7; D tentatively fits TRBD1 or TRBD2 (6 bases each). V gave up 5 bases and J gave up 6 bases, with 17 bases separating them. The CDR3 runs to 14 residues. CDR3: CASSIFGGFSEQYF. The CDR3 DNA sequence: TGTGCCAGCAGTATTTTCGGGGGCTTTAGCGAGCAGTACTTC.

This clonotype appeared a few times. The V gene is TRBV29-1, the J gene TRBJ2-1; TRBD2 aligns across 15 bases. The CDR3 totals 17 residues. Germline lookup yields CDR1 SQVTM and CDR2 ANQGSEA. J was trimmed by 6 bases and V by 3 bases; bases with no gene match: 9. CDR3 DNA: TGCAGCGTTGAGGGACTAGCGGGAGGATTTTACATCAATGAGCAGTTCTTC. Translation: CSVEGLAGGFYINEQFF.

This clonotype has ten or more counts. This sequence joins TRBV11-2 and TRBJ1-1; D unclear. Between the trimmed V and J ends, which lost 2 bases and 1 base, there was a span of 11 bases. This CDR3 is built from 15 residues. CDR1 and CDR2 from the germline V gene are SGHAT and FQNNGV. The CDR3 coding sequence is TGTGCCAGCAGCTTAAGGGCCAGGACGAACACTGAAGCTTTCTTT. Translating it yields CASSLRARTNTEAFF.

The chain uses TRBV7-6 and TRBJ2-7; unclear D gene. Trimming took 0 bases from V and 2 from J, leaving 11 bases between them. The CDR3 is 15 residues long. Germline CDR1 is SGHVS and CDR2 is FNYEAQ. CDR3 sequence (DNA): TGTGCCAGCAGCTTAGCGGTTGGCAGAACCTACGAGCAGTACTTC. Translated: CASSLAVGRTYEQYF.

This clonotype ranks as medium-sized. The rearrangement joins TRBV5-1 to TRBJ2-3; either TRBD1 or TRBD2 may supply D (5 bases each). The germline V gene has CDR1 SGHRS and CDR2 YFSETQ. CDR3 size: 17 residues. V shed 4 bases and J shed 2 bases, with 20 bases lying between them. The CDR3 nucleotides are TGCGCCAGCAGCGTCCGGGACCTCAGCCGTTACACAGATACGCAGTATTTT. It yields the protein CASSVRDLSRYTDTQYF. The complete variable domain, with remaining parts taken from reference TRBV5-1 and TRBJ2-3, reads KAGVTQTPRYLIKTRGQQVTLSCSPISGHRSVSWYQQTPGQGLQFLFEYFSETQRNKGNFPGRFSGRQFSNSRSEMNVSTLELGDSALYLCASSVRDLSRYTDTQYFGPGTRLTVL.

CDR3 DNA: TGTGCCAGCAGTTCCGTAGGGACAGGGGGCTACGAGCAGTACTTC. Amino acids: CASSSVGTGGYEQYF. The chain employs TRBV27 and TRBJ2-7; the match to TRBD1 covers 11 bases. The CDR3 sequence is 15 residues long. V trimming: 4 bases; J trimming: 3 bases; junction bases outside the gene matches: 5. Looked up from germline, CDR1 is MNHEY and CDR2 is SMNVEV (reference sequence).

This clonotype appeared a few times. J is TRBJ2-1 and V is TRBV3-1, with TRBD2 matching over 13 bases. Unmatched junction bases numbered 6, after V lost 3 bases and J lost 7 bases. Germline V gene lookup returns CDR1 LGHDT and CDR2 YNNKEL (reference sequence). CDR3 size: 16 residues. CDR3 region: CASSHRLAGGKNEQFF. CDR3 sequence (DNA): TGTGCCAGCAGCCACCGACTAGCGGGAGGTAAAAATGAGCAGTTCTTC.

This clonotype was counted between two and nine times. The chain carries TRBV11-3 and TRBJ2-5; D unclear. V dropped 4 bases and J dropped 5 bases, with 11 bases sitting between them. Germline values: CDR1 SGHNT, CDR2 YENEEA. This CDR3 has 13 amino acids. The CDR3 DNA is TGTGCCAGCAGCTCCCCATCCGGGGAGACCCAGTACTTC. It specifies CASSSPSGETQYF.

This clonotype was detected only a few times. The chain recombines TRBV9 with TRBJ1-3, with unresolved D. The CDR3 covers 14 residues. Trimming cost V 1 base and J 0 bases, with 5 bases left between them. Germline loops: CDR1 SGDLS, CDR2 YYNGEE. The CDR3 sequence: CASSVSSSGNTIYF. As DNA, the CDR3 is TGTGCCAGCAGCGTATCTTCCTCTGGAAACACCATATATTTT.

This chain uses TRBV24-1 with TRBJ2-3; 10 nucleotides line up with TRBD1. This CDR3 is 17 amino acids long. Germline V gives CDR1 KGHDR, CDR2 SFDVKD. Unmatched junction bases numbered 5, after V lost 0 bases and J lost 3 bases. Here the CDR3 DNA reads TGTGCCACCAGTGATTTGGGTGACAGGGGGCGGACAGATACGCAGTATTTT. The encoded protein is CATSDLGDRGRTDTQYF.

The CDR3 nucleotides are TGTGCCACCAGTGACCGTCCCAGGGGACATTTTGACTACAATGAGCAGTTCTTC. Encoded protein: CATSDRPRGHFDYNEQFF. V gene TRBV24-1 combines with J gene TRBJ2-1; possible D gene TRBD1, 6 bases. V dropped 4 bases and J dropped 3 bases, with 21 bases sitting between them. CDR3 length: 18 residues. Germline assignment: CDR1 KGHDR and CDR2 SFDVKD.

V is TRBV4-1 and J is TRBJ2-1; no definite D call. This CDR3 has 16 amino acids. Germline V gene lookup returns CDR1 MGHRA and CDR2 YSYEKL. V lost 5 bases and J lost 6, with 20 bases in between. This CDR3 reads CASSYNPRTFGNEQFF. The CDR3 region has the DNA TGCGCCAGCAGCTACAACCCCAGGACCTTCGGCAATGAGCAGTTCTTC.

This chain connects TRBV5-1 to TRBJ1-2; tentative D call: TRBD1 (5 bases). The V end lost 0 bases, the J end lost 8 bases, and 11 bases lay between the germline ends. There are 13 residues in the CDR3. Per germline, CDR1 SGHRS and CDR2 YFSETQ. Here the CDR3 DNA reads TGCGCCAGCAGCTTGGTGGGGCCTGGGGGCTACACCTTC. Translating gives CASSLVGPGGYTF.

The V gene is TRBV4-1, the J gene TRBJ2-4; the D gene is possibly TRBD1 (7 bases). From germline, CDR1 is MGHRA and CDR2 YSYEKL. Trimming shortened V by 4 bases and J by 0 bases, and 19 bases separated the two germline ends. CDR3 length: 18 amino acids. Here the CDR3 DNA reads TGCGCCAGCAGCCCCGGGGGATCCAGGGGGGTAGCCAAAAACATTCAGTACTTC. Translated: CASSPGGSRGVAKNIQYF.